One sample yielded the 7 T cell receptor beta chains listed below, sequenced in a study of human T cells and chemical hapten exposure. Documented treatment: therapeutic diphenylcyclopropenone sensitization with weekly scalp DPC. Individual cDNA molecules received unique molecular identifiers in the library. TCRdb itself ran the reads through MiXCR, one entry per CDR3 protein. The data contain some 5,200 distinct CDR3 sequences, roughly three fifths of them singletons. The material was whole blood, obtained before DPC sensitization or 2, 6, or about 24 weeks after (not recorded which). All receptors come from an adult with alopecia areata. Some clones in this sample may be carry-over from other donors' samples. This table probably holds off-target reads from a library built for another chain.

The chain uses TRBV28 and TRBJ2-1; no clear D gene. Germline CDR1 MDHEN, CDR2 SYDVKM. V was pared by 2 bases and J by 12 bases, with 8 bases between. This CDR3 comprises 11 residues. CDR3 residues: CASSLTRRQFF. The CDR3 nucleotides read TGTGCCAGCAGTTTAACTCGTCGGCAGTTCTTC. Supplemented by reference TRBV28 and TRBJ2-1, the full variable domain reads DVKVTQSSRYLVKRTGEKVFLECVQDMDHENMFWYRQDPGLGLRLIYFSYDVKMKEKGDIPEGYSVSREKKERFSLILESASTNQTSMYLCASSLTRRQFFGPGTRLTVL.

CDR3 amino acids: CASSPIQWGDEQFF. The CDR3 DNA reads TGTGCCAGCTCACCCATCCAATGGGGCGATGAGCAGTTCTTC. The V gene is TRBV18, the J gene TRBJ2-1; maybe TRBD1 (5 bases). Germline V gives CDR1 KGHSH, CDR2 LQKENI. V lost 3 bases and J lost 8, with 14 bases in between. The CDR3 has 14 amino acids. Drawing the rest from reference TRBV18 and TRBJ2-1, the complete variable domain is NAGVMQNPRHLVRRRGQEARLRCSPMKGHSHVYWYRQLPEEGLKFMVYLQKENIIDESGMPKERFSAEFPKEGPSILRIQQVVRGDSAAYFCASSPIQWGDEQFFGPGTRLTVL.

The rearrangement joins TRBV7-9 to TRBJ2-3; the D is unclear. Germline V gene sequence: CDR1 SEHNR, CDR2 FQNEAQ (reference sequence). The CDR3 runs 15 residues. V was trimmed by 4 bases and J by 0 bases, leaving 11 bases between them. The CDR3: CASSSRRHSTDTQYF. DNA for the CDR3: TGTGCCAGCAGCTCCAGGAGACATAGCACAGATACGCAGTATTTT.

The chain couples TRBV5-6 to TRBJ2-7; TRBD1 or TRBD2 may be the D gene (5 bases each). CDR3 length: 14 amino acids. V gave up 3 bases and J gave up 0 bases, with 10 bases separating them. CDR1 is SGHDT and CDR2 is YYEEEE in the germline V gene. CDR3 residues: CASSSTGTSYEQYF. In DNA, the CDR3 is TGTGCCAGCAGCTCCACCGGGACCTCCTACGAGCAGTACTTC. Combining the CDR3 with reference TRBV5-6 and TRBJ2-7 gives the whole variable domain DAGVTQSPTHLIKTRGQQVTLRCSPKSGHDTVSWYQQALGQGPQFIFQYYEEEERQRGNFPDRFSGHQFPNYSSELNVNALLLGDSALYLCASSSTGTSYEQYFGPGTRLTVT.

The chain links TRBV6-6 to TRBJ2-7, with unresolved D. The CDR3 is 11 residues long. V lost 5 bases to trimming and J lost 6 bases, with 8 bases between them. CDR1 is MNHNY and CDR2 is SVGAGI in the germline V gene (reference sequence). The CDR3 region has the DNA TGTGCCAGCAGTGGGCAAAGCGAGCAGTACTTC. The encoded protein is CASSGQSEQYF.

The CDR3 protein is CASSLGSPPREQYF. CDR3 nucleotide sequence: TGTGCCAGCAGCTTAGGGTCGCCGCCTCGCGAGCAGTACTTC. V usage is TRBV11-2 and J usage is TRBJ2-7; D remains unclear. Per the germline V gene, CDR1 is SGHAT and CDR2 is FQNNGV. The CDR3 is 14 amino acids. The germline V and J ends were trimmed by 1 base and 6 bases, with 13 bases remaining between them.

This clonotype was counted a few times. The chain couples TRBV24-1 to TRBJ2-1; the D gene is possibly TRBD2 (6 bases). Germline V gives CDR1 KGHDR, CDR2 SFDVKD. Trimming cost V 1 base and J 5 bases, with 17 bases left between them. The CDR3 sequence is 17 residues long. The CDR3 DNA sequence: TGTGCCACCAGTGATTTCGGTATCGGGCTAGCGAACAATGAGCAGTTCTTC. Its translation is CATSDFGIGLANNEQFF.